A selection of T cell receptor beta chains follows, all from one sample in a study of blood T cell repertoires in COVID-19. Libraries were prepared by immunoSEQ multiplex PCR; TCRdb keeps only in-frame clonotypes and omits some of them. The repertoire holds 250,000 or so clones, with around 93% as singletons. The sequenced sample was PBMCs or T cells enriched from blood (not recorded which). The receptor source for this set is a middle-aged man who had been exposed to COVID-19. The CDR3 runs from the conserved cysteine through the conserved F or W. The D gene is left open where the match is weak. Clone size is stated in some rows and not others, as once, few, many or a class when expanded.

j_call clone_size d_call v_call cdr3_aa cdr3_nt
TRBJ1-1 NA TRBD1 TRBV29-1 CSVTGGRGLTEAFF TGCAGCGTTACCGGTGGTAGGGGGCTTACTGAAGCTTTCTTT
TRBJ2-2 NA NA TRBV5-1 CASSPNGRAGGELFF TGCGCCAGCAGCCCTAACGGCAGGGCAGGCGGGGAGCTGTTTTTT
TRBJ2-1 few TRBD2 TRBV12-5 CASGPGPASGPYNEQFF TGTGCTAGTGGTCCTGGCCCGGCTAGCGGGCCGTACAATGAGCAGTTCTTC
TRBJ2-3 NA TRBD1 TRBV6-2/TRBV6-3 CASSDWDRRRSGTQYF TGTGCCAGCAGCGACTGGGACAGGCGACGGAGTGGTACGCAGTATTTT
TRBJ1-4 NA TRBD1 TRBV7-9 CASSMTGLVDEKLFF TGTGCCAGCAGCATGACAGGGTTGGTTGATGAAAAACTGTTTTTT
TRBJ2-3 NA TRBD2 TRBV28 CASSSPGLAATSTDTQYF TGTGCCAGCAGTTCTCCGGGACTAGCGGCTACTAGCACAGATACGCAGTATTTT
TRBJ1-1 NA NA TRBV30 CAWGSGRGTTEAFF TGTGCCTGGGGTTCCGGGAGGGGTACCACTGAAGCTTTCTTT
TRBJ2-7 NA NA TRBV30 CAWSIGVYEQYF TGTGCCTGGAGTATAGGGGTCTACGAGCAGTACTTC
TRBJ2-7 once TRBD2 TRBV28 CASSFLPGLALSYEQYF TGTGCCAGCAGTTTCCTACCGGGACTAGCGCTCTCCTACGAGCAGTACTTC
TRBJ2-2 NA TRBD1 TRBV4-3 CASSQGAQGDTGELFF TGCGCCAGCAGCCAAGGGGCACAGGGGGACACCGGGGAGCTGTTTTTT
TRBJ2-7 NA NA TRBV7-9 CASLEAGEQYF TGTGCCAGTTTAGAAGCCGGCGAGCAGTACTTC
TRBJ2-7 NA NA TRBV18 CASSPPPTPPEQYF TGTGCCAGCTCACCACCACCGACTCCCCCCGAGCAGTACTTC
TRBJ2-7 NA TRBD1 TRBV10-3 CAISGDRDHEQYF TGTGCCATCAGCGGGGACAGGGACCACGAGCAGTACTTC
TRBJ1-1 once NA TRBV30 CAWSVITEAFF TGTGCCTGGAGTGTTATCACTGAAGCTTTCTTT